This T cell receptor (beta chain) was captured by sequencing in a study of shared clonotypes between healthy human individuals. Only in-frame clones appear in the TCRdb table, and some are missing; sequencing was by immunoSEQ multiplex PCR. Among about 2.2 million clones listed, around 93% were seen once. Naive CD8 cells comprised CD45RO-negative, CCR7-positively selected cells, excluding terminally differentiated effector memory CD45RA+ cells. The donor population consisted of healthy HIV-negative adults with no recent acute infections or vaccinations. The germline gives CDR1 SGHVS, CDR2 FQNEAQ. V lost 1 base and J lost 0; bases outside the gene matches: 5. The CDR3 contains 16 residues.

Sequencing used naive CD8+ T cells from PBMCs. The rearrangement joins TRBV7-8 to TRBJ1-1; 7 positions match TRBD1. The source of this sequence is a man aged 18 to 29 in good health. Some clones in this sample may be carry-over from other donors' samples. In DNA, the CDR3 is TGTGCCAGCAGCTTAGAACAGGGGCGATTGAACACTGAAGCTTTCTTT. It translates to CASSLEQGRLNTEAFF.